This T cell receptor beta chain stems from a study of ipilimumab plus nivolumab after autologous stem cell transplantation (dated by TCRdb to the early 2020s). A note on the overall study: Trial patients received a median of about five ipilimumab doses and about 8 nivolumab doses. Patients in the myeloma cohort were either high-risk and transplant-naive or had relapsed within 3 years of a first autologous transplant. Thirty-five patients made up the trial's intent-to-treat population. Patients undergoing autologous transplant for high-risk diffuse large B cell lymphoma, mature T cell lymphoma, or multiple myeloma were enrolled in the trial.

Library prep was done by the immunoSEQ multiplex PCR assay. TCRdb obtained this table from immuneACCESS and retained in-frame rearrangements with V and J assigned. These tables miss some clones; where compared with another copy, unresolved V genes account for less than half of the shortfall, and the remainder is unexplained. Present in this sample are 43,000 or so clones, about 88% of which were seen just once. The ten top clones hold approximately 0.83% of the sample. Study-wide findings and limitations: Per the authors, a biologic rationale for further study of the post-transplant checkpoint inhibition approach was offered by T cell receptor repertoire, regulatory T cell phenotype and gut microbiota profiles. Combined checkpoint inhibition appeared tolerable as post-transplant consolidation, according to the authors' conclusion.

This clone was observed once. Its antigen is unknown. Base qualities are not at hand, and no much larger clone is one base apart. Starting 14 to 28 days after the autologous transplant, patients began checkpoint therapy, which included ipilimumab at 1 mg/kg intravenously on day 1 of selected weeks. Nivolumab was given at 3 mg/kg intravenously on day 1 of weeks 1, 4, 7, 10, and every two weeks through week 26. The study was a Phase Ib clinical trial testing combined checkpoint inhibition with ipilimumab and nivolumab as consolidation after autologous stem cell transplantation. From a lookup of the germline V gene (reference sequence), CDR1 and CDR2 are LNHDA and SQIVND. V is cut by 5 bases and J by 2 bases, and the space between the germline ends is 9 bases. The CDR3 runs 13 residues from the cysteine to the phenylalanine. Only the CDR3 region is kept as DNA, spanning 39 bases read in frame from base 1.

Here the sequenced sample was PBMCs, taken in a trial of ipilimumab plus nivolumab as post-transplant consolidation. The V and J segments used are TRBV19 and TRBJ2-5, with a weak D call of TRBD2 (5 bases match). The TCR was taken from a male donor with multiple myeloma. The DNA is as follows: TGTGCCAGTAGTCTTGGGAGACAAGAGACCCAGTACTTC. This sequence encodes CASSLGRQETQYF.